This TCR beta chain was retrieved from a study of blood T cell repertoires in COVID-19 (dated by TCRdb to about 2020). For context, the study as a whole: The collaborator samples originated in the United States, Italy and Spain and spanned the acute and convalescent phases of COVID-19. The prospective study material was composed of cDNA or gDNA derived from T cells, B-cell-depleted T cells, or PBMCs. The dataset comprised deeply sampled blood TCRbeta repertoires from subjects exposed to, actively infected with, or recovered from COVID-19. The repertoires were released in a freely available public database intended as a resource for research on the immune response to SARS-CoV-2. The samples were drawn from the first 160 participants of the ongoing ImmuneRACE study and from 1,200 or so subjects provided by 6 global collaborators. Sample metadata almost always included a de-identified subject ID, COVID-19 status, age in years and sex. Where available, HLA class I and class II types were taken from metadata supplied by the sample provider and were not determined by assay-based typing.

Study-wide findings and limitations: How much clinical and demographic metadata was included differed by source and by participant, and the metadata was provided uncurated.

As to this clone: Its antigen remains undetermined. The record has no base qualities; no much larger clone is one base away. This CDR3 is also generated by other DNA sequences in the sample.

The immunoSEQ Assay, a bias-controlled multiplex PCR, was used to amplify TCRbeta CDR3 regions from genomic DNA. Per the authors' processing: Nucleated cell counts per sample were estimated from amplification of reference gene primers within the assay. To quantify the absolute abundance of each unique TCRbeta CDR3 rearrangement, sequence reads were collapsed and filtered. For each sample, productive Simpson clonality was calculated as the square root of Simpson's diversity index over productive rearrangements. This is the immuneACCESS table as TCRdb keeps it, with only in-frame sequences that have V and J called. A part of the clones is gone; compared with another copy, unresolved V genes explain less than half, and the rest is unexplained. That table supplies the V and J calls and clone size; D and trimming were determined from the DNA. The sample has about 270,000 clones on record, about 85% of them singletons. Less than 3% of the sample comes from the top ten.

Participants in the prospective study were enrolled through a virtual design, were aged roughly 18 to 100 years, and lived in about 25 United States geographic areas. In the prospective study, cohorts were assigned on the basis of participant-reported clinical history obtained from a screening survey and a study questionnaire. Recovered participants in ImmuneRACE Cohort 3 were defined as having two consecutive negative NP/OP PCR tests, clearance from a healthcare professional, or resolution of symptoms. In the prospective study, whole blood, serum and a nasopharyngeal or oropharyngeal swab were collected from each participant by mobile phlebotomists. Over a roughly 2-month period, participants in the prospective study had the option of providing additional blood draws and questionnaires. Prospective study blood samples were shipped either frozen or at room temperature before DNA extraction. Taken from cysteine to phenylalanine, the CDR3 has 14 residues. Only the CDR3 region is kept as DNA, spanning 42 bases read in frame from base 1. The germline V gene specifies MNHEY as CDR1 and SVGAGI as CDR2. V is trimmed back by 5 bases and J by 7 bases, and the junction contains 4 bases that no gene match accounts for.

Sequencing used PBMCs or T cells enriched from blood (not recorded which). The V and J segments used are TRBV6-5 and TRBJ1-6; 8 bases in between match TRBD1. The sequence was obtained from a woman between 45 and 60 years old who had recovered from COVID-19. The DNA sequence follows: TGTGCCAGCAGTCTCAACAGGGGGAATTCACCCCTCCACTTT. The encoded protein is CASSLNRGNSPLHF.